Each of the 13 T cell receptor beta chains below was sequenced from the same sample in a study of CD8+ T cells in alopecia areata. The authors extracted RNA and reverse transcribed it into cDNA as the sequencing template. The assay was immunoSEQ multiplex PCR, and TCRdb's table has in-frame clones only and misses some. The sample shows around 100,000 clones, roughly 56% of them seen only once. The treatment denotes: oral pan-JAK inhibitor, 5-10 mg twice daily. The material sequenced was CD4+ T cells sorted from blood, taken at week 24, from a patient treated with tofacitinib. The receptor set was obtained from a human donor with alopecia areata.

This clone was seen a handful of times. CDR3 in amino acids: CASHRWGGVGTDTQYF. The CDR3 region has the DNA TGTGCCAGCCACCGGTGGGGCGGGGTCGGCACAGATACGCAGTATTTT. This rearrangement joins TRBV7-2 to TRBJ2-3, with D possibly being TRBD2 (6 bases). There are 16 residues in the CDR3. Germline CDR1 SGHTA, CDR2 FQGNSA. V lost 8 bases and J 1 base, leaving 19 bases between the germline ends. Variable domain in full (rest from reference TRBV7-2 and TRBJ2-3): GAGVSQSPSNKVTEKGKDVELRCDPISGHTALYWYRQSLGQGLEFLIYFQGNSAPDKSGLPSDRFSAERTGGSVSTLTIQRTQQEDSAVYLCASHRWGGVGTDTQYFGPGTRLTVL.

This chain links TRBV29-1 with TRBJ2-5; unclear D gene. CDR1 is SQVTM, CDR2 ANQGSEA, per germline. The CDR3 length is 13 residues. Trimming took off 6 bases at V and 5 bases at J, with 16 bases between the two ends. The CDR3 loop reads CSVRSPRPETQYF. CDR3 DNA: TGCAGCGTCCGGTCTCCGAGGCCGGAGACCCAGTACTTC.

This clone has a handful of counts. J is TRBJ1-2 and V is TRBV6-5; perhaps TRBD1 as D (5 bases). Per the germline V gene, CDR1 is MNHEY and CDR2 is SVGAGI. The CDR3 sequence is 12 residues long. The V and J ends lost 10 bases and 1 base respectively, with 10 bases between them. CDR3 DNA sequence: TGTGCCACCCTCGACAGTAACTATGGCTACACCTTC. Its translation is CATLDSNYGYTF.

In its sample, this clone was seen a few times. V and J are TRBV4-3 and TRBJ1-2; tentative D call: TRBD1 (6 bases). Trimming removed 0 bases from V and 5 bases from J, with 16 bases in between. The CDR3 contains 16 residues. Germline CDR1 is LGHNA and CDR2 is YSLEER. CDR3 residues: CASSQDHGTRLYGYTF. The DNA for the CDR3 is TGCGCCAGCAGCCAAGATCACGGGACAAGGCTTTATGGCTACACCTTC.

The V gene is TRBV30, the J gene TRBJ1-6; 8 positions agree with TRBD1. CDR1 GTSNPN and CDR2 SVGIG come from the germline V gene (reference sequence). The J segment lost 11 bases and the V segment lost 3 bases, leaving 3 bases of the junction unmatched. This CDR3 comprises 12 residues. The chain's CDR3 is CAWSLQGAPLHF. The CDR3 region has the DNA TGTGCCTGGAGCCTACAGGGGGCACCCCTCCACTTT.

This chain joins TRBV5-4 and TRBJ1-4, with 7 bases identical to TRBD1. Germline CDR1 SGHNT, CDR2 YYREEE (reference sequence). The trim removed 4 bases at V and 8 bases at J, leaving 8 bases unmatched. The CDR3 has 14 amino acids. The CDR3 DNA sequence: TGTGCCAGCAGCCAGACAGGGAAGGAGGAAAAACTGTTTTTT. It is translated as CASSQTGKEEKLFF.

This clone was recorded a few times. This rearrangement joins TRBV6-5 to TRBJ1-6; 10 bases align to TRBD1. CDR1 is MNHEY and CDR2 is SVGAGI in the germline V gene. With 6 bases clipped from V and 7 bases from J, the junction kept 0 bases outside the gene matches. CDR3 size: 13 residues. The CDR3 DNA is TGTGCCAGCAGGGGACAGGGGAATTCACCCCTCCACTTT. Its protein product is CASRGQGNSPLHF.

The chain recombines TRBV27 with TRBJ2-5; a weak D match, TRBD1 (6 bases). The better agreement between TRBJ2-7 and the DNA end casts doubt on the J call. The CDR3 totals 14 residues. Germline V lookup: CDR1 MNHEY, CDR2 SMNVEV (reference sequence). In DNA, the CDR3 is TGTGCCAGCAGGTCGGACAGAAGCTCCTACGAGCAGTACTTC. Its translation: CASRSDRSSYEQYF.

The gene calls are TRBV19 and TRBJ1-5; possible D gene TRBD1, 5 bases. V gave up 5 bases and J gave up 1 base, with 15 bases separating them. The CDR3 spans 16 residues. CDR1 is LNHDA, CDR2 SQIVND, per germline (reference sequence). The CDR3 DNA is TGTGCCAGTAGTTTTGTCGCCAGGGAGAGCAATCAGCCCCAGCATTTT. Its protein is CASSFVARESNQPQHF.

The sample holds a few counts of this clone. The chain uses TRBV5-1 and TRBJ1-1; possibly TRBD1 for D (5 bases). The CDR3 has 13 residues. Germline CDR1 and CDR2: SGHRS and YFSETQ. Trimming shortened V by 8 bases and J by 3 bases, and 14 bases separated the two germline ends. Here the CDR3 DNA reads TGCGCCAGTGCCGCCCAGGGAGACACTGAAGCTTTCTTT. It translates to CASAAQGDTEAFF.

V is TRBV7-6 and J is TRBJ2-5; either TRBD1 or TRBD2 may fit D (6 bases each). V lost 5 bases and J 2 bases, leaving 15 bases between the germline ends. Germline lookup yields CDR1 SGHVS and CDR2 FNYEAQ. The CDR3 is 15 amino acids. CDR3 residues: CASSTERGAQETQYF. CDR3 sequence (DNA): TGTGCCAGCAGCACCGAGAGGGGGGCGCAAGAGACCCAGTACTTC.

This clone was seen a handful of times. The CDR3, as DNA: TGTGCCAGCGGACAGTTTTCCGATACGCAGTATTTT. This translates into CASGQFSDTQYF. The J gene is TRBJ2-3, the V gene TRBV2, with a tentative D call TRBD1 (6 bases). Trimming pared 8 bases from V and 6 bases from J, leaving 12 bases between. This CDR3 is built from 12 residues. From germline, CDR1 is SNHLY and CDR2 FYNNEI. Variable domain in full (rest from reference TRBV2 and TRBJ2-3): EPEVTQTPSHQVTQMGQEVILRCVPISNHLYFYWYRQILGQKVEFLVSFYNNEISEKSEIFDDQFSVERPDGSNFTLKIRSTKLEDSAMYFCASGQFSDTQYFGPGTRLTVL.

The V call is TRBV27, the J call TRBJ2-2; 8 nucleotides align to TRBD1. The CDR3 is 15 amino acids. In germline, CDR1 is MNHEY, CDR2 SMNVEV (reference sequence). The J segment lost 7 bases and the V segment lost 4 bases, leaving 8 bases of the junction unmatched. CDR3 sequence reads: CASSSRQGAGGELFF. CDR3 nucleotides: TGTGCCAGCAGTTCCCGGCAGGGGGCTGGCGGGGAGCTGTTTTTT.